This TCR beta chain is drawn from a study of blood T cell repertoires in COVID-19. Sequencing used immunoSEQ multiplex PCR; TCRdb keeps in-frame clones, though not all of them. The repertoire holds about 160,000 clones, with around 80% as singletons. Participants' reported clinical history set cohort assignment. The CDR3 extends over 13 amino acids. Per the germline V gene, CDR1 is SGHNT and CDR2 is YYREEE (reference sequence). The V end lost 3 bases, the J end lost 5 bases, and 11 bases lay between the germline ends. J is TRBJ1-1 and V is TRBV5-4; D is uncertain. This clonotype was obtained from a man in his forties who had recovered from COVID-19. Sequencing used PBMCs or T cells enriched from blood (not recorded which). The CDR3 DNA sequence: TGTGCCAGCAGCTCGACCGGGAATACTGAAGCTTTCTTT. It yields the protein CASSSTGNTEAFF. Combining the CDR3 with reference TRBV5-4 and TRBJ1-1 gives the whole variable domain ETGVTQSPTHLIKTRGQQVTLRCSSQSGHNTVSWYQQALGQGPQFIFQYYREEENGRGNFPPRFSGLQFPNYSSELNVNALELDDSALYLCASSSTGNTEAFFGQGTRLTVV.